This entry describes one T cell receptor (beta chain). What this receptor recognizes is not known. No qualities accompany the bases; no much larger clone lies one base away. From the cysteine through the phenylalanine, the CDR3 covers 12 amino acids. The read is trimmed to its CDR3 DNA, 36 bases read in frame from base 1. Trimming costs V 3 bases and J 5 bases, and their ends lie 7 bases apart. The germline V gene (reference sequence) provides CDR1 WNHNN and CDR2 SYGVQD. The library was prepared using the immunoSEQ multiplex PCR assay. Held by TCRdb, this immuneACCESS table contains in-frame sequences only and omits some clones. Under half of the omission traces to an unresolved V gene where checked; the cause of the rest is unknown. Across this sample there are 170,000 or so clones, with about 91% seen only once. The ten biggest clones cover approximately 2% of the sample. The sample belongs to a study of control samples from healthy donors and cancer patients (dated by TCRdb to the early 2020s).

The receptor's source is a woman between 35 and 50 years old in good health. The chain couples TRBV10-1 to TRBJ1-1; TRBD1 might be the D gene, on 5 matching bases. Sequenced input: blood. CDR3 protein: CASSDRGTEAFF. The nucleotide sequence reads TGCGCCAGCAGTGATCGGGGGACTGAAGCTTTCTTT.